The 28 T cell receptor beta chains below come from one sample, sequenced in a study of cytomegalovirus exposure and HLA in healthy donors. The study ran its PCR with 60 Vbeta and 13 Jbeta primers. Measured with immunoSEQ multiplex PCR; TCRdb has only the in-frame clones, and not every one. The data show 240,000 or so clones, more than 75% seen once. Material for sequencing was PBMCs. The receptors were gathered from a woman between 40 and 50 years old in good health and CMV-seropositive.

Remarks on this clone: No conserved phenylalanine or tryptophan is present at the end of the CDR3, so a read error is the likely explanation. The CDR3 nucleotides are TGTGCCAGCAGCGAGAACAGGGTCCCCTACGAGCAGTACCTC. As protein: CASSENRVPYEQYL. The chain carries TRBV7-2 and TRBJ2-7, with a weak D call TRBD1 (6 bases). This CDR3 has 14 residues. The V and J ends lost 5 bases and 2 bases respectively, with 13 bases between them. Germline loops: CDR1 SGHTA, CDR2 FQGNSA.

This chain links TRBV5-1 with TRBJ2-1, with D possibly matching TRBD2 (6 bases). V was trimmed by 4 bases and J by 9 bases, leaving 14 bases between them. This CDR3 comprises 13 residues. Germline V gene data show CDR1 as SGHRS and CDR2 as YFSETQ. The CDR3 loop reads CASSGRLVFEQFF. Written as DNA, the CDR3 is TGCGCCAGCAGCGGCAGACTAGTCTTTGAGCAGTTCTTC.

The chain recombines TRBV5-1 with TRBJ2-5; the D gene is possibly TRBD2 (6 bases). With 4 bases removed from V and 5 bases from J, the gap between germline ends came to 15 bases. The CDR3 extends over 14 amino acids. Per germline, CDR1 SGHRS and CDR2 YFSETQ. The CDR3: CASSPRRGLETQYF. CDR3 in DNA: TGCGCCAGCAGCCCCCGGAGGGGTTTGGAGACCCAGTACTTC.

Of note for this clone: This sample includes further DNA sequences coding for the same CDR3. The J gene is TRBJ1-1, the V gene TRBV27; D remains ambiguous. This CDR3 has 13 amino acids. Between the trimmed V and J ends, which lost 3 bases and 1 base, there was a span of 6 bases. Germline CDR1 reads MNHEY; CDR2 reads SMNVEV (reference sequence). CDR3 bases: TGTGCCAGCAGTTTCCGGGAGAACACTGAAGCTTTCTTT. It encodes CASSFRENTEAFF.

This clone was recorded a few times. The rearrangement links TRBV10-3 to TRBJ1-4; 7 nucleotides align to TRBD1. V was pared by 5 bases and J by 1 base, with 4 bases of the junction left unmatched. Germline loops: CDR1 ENHRY, CDR2 SYGVKD. The length of the CDR3 is 15 residues. CDR3 loop: CAISSTGETNEKLFF. CDR3 coding DNA: TGTGCCATCAGTAGTACAGGGGAAACTAATGAAAAACTGTTTTTT.

The J gene is TRBJ2-2, the V gene TRBV6-6, with 10 positions matching TRBD1. V was clipped by 11 bases and J by 0 bases; unmatched bases: 3. This CDR3 comprises 14 residues. The germline gives CDR1 MNHNY, CDR2 SVGAGI (reference sequence). The CDR3 loop is CAVGTGANTGELFF. Here the CDR3 DNA reads TGTGCCGTTGGGACAGGGGCGAACACCGGGGAGCTGTTTTTT.

This chain links TRBV6-1 with TRBJ1-1; 8 bases map to TRBD1. The trim removed 7 bases at V and 6 bases at J, leaving 10 bases unmatched. The CDR3 length is 14 residues. Germline-derived CDR1 and CDR2 are MNHNS and SASEGT. The CDR3 bases are TGTGCCAGCACCTCCGGGCAGGGGGCTTCTGAAGCTTTCTTT. Residues: CASTSGQGASEAFF.

This clone was observed once. The rearrangement joins TRBV30 to TRBJ2-5, with D maybe TRBD1 (7 bases). Germline V lookup: CDR1 GTSNPN, CDR2 SVGIG (reference sequence). CDR3 length: 15 residues. Trimming removed 2 bases from V and 4 bases from J, with 17 bases in between. CDR3: CAWSSGGGRGETQYF. CDR3 nucleotide sequence: TGTGCCTGGAGTAGTGGAGGGGGCCGAGGAGAGACCCAGTACTTC.

The genes are TRBV11-1 and TRBJ1-2; no definite D call. The germline V gene encodes CDR1 SGHAT and CDR2 FQDESV (reference sequence). V lost 1 base, J lost 8 bases, and 14 bases lay in between. This CDR3 is 14 amino acids long. This CDR3 is CASSLGLADYGYTF. Written as DNA, the CDR3 is TGTGCCAGCAGCTTAGGCCTCGCAGATTACGGCTACACCTTC.

This clone was observed a handful of times. The CDR3 DNA follows: TGTGCCAGCAGCAAAGTAGGGGGAGGCTACACCTTC. Translation: CASSKVGGGYTF. The J gene is TRBJ1-2, the V gene TRBV21-1; the table assigns TRBD1, which was not confirmed against the DNA. TRBV21-1 is labeled a pseudogene. This CDR3 region has 12 residues.

The J gene is TRBJ1-5, the V gene TRBV7-2, with D maybe TRBD1 (5 bases). The CDR3 totals 14 residues. Germline V gives CDR1 SGHTA, CDR2 FQGNSA. Trimming cost V 5 bases and J 3 bases, with 11 bases left between them. The CDR3 is CASSRDRNNQPQHF. CDR3 in DNA: TGTGCCAGCAGCAGAGACAGAAACAATCAGCCCCAGCATTTT.

The chain couples TRBV27 to TRBJ2-2; D is ambiguous. Germline assignment: CDR1 MNHEY and CDR2 SMNVEV (reference sequence). The CDR3 consists of 13 residues. Trimming removed 4 bases from V and 5 bases from J, with 8 bases in between. The DNA for the CDR3 is TGTGCCAGCAGTTCCCTATCGACCGGGGAGCTGTTTTTT. It specifies CASSSLSTGELFF.

The table lists this clone with a count of one. The rearrangement uses TRBV1 and TRBJ1-1; the table's D call TRBD1 went unverified against the DNA. TRBV1 is an annotated pseudogene. The CDR3 runs 14 residues. The CDR3 protein is CTSSPQQGAAEAFF. CDR3 nucleotides: TGCACCAGCAGCCCCCAACAGGGGGCGGCCGAAGCTTTCTTT.

V gene TRBV7-3 combines with J gene TRBJ1-2; 7 bases match TRBD1. Germline CDR1 is SGHTA and CDR2 is FQGTGA. The J segment lost 3 bases and the V segment lost 7 bases, leaving 11 bases of the junction unmatched. This CDR3 is 15 amino acids long. The CDR3 protein is CASTGGTAWDYGYTF. In DNA, the CDR3 is TGTGCCAGCACCGGAGGGACAGCTTGGGACTATGGCTACACCTTC.

This clone was seen just once. V gene TRBV4-2 combines with J gene TRBJ1-5; TRBD1 matches 9 bases. V lost 0 bases to trimming and J lost 6 bases; unmatched junction nucleotides: 9. This CDR3 has 17 amino acids. Germline assignment: CDR1 LGHNA and CDR2 YNFKEQ. The DNA of the CDR3 is TGTGCCAGCAGCCAAGAAACGTCGACAGGGGGATCTCAGCCCCAGCATTTT. Its translation is CASSQETSTGGSQPQHF.

The J gene is TRBJ2-1, the V gene TRBV30, with 8 positions matching TRBD2. The germline CDR1 and CDR2 sequences are GTSNPN and SVGIG (reference sequence). The junction had 7 bases not matched to a gene; V was cut back by 2 bases and J by 7 bases. CDR3 length: 14 amino acids. The CDR3 bases are TGTGCCTGGAGTTGGACTAGCCCAGTGAATGAGCAGTTCTTC. Encoded protein: CAWSWTSPVNEQFF. The complete variable domain, with remaining parts taken from reference TRBV30 and TRBJ2-1, reads SQTIHQWPATLVQPVGSPLSLECTVEGTSNPNLYWYRQAAGRGLQLLFYSVGIGQISSEVPQNLSASRPQDRQFILSSKKLLLSDSGFYLCAWSWTSPVNEQFFGPGTRLTVL.

This clone has more than one count but fewer than ten. The identical CDR3 is also encoded by other nucleotide sequences in the sample. The chain recombines TRBV4-1 with TRBJ2-7, with D unresolved. V was cut by 0 bases and J by 4 bases, with 7 bases left in between. CDR1 is MGHRA, CDR2 YSYEKL, per germline. This CDR3 has 13 amino acids. CDR3 loop: CASSQEPGYEQYF. In DNA, the CDR3 is TGCGCCAGCAGCCAAGAACCGGGTTACGAGCAGTACTTC.

DNA for the CDR3: TGTGCCAGTAGTATAGACCTTAGACAGGGATCGATCTCTGGGGCCAACGTCCTGACTTTC. It is translated as CASSIDLRQGSISGANVLTF. This rearrangement joins TRBV19 to TRBJ2-6, with 7 bases fitting TRBD1. The germline V gene has CDR1 LNHDA and CDR2 SQIVND (reference sequence). Unmatched junction bases numbered 11, after V lost 0 bases and J lost 0 bases. The CDR3 consists of 20 residues.

This chain joins TRBV25-1 and TRBJ1-1; 10 nucleotides align to TRBD1. V dropped 6 bases and J dropped 5; count of bases not matched to a gene: 9. Looked up from germline, CDR1 is MGHDK and CDR2 is SYGVNS. The CDR3 loop spans 15 amino acids. The CDR3 loop reads CASRIPGTGVTEAFF. In DNA, the CDR3 is TGTGCCAGCAGGATCCCCGGGACAGGGGTAACTGAAGCTTTCTTT.

The genes are TRBV9 and TRBJ2-1; D perhaps matches TRBD1 (6 bases). V dropped 0 bases and J dropped 1 base, with 8 bases sitting between them. The CDR3 sequence is 15 residues long. Per the germline V gene, CDR1 is SGDLS and CDR2 is YYNGEE. The CDR3, as DNA: TGTGCCAGCAGCGTAGCAGGGGAATCCTACAATGAGCAGTTCTTC. Its translation is CASSVAGESYNEQFF.

V usage is TRBV7-2 and J usage is TRBJ2-4, with 8 bases matching TRBD1. CDR1 and CDR2 from the germline V gene are SGHTA and FQGNSA. With V trimmed by 11 bases and J by 9 bases, 15 bases remained unmatched. The CDR3 consists of 14 residues. CDR3 sequence: CAATGDPPGGIQYF. CDR3 nucleotides: TGTGCCGCGACAGGGGACCCTCCTGGGGGCATTCAGTACTTC.

The rearrangement uses TRBV7-9 and TRBJ1-1; D gene ambiguous. Germline values: CDR1 SEHNR, CDR2 FQNEAQ (reference sequence). The CDR3 is 11 amino acids. V shed 4 bases and J shed 11 bases, with 11 bases lying between them. The CDR3 loop is CASSSPLLAFF. The CDR3 DNA sequence: TGTGCCAGCAGCTCGCCCCTACTTGCTTTCTTT. Together with reference TRBV7-9 and TRBJ1-1, the CDR3 gives the full variable domain: DTGVSQNPRHKITKRGQNVTFRCDPISEHNRLYWYRQTLGQGPEFLTYFQNEAQLEKSRLLSDRFSAERPKGSFSTLEIQRTEQGDSAMYLCASSSPLLAFFGQGTRLTVV.

CDR3 loop: CASSSGASGGIDTQYF. CDR3 sequence (DNA): TGTGCCAGCAGCTCGGGGGCTAGCGGGGGGATAGATACGCAGTATTTT. The V call is TRBV7-2, the J call TRBJ2-3; 11 bases match TRBD2. The germline V gene encodes CDR1 SGHTA and CDR2 FQGNSA. V trimming: 4 bases; J trimming: 5 bases; junction bases outside the gene matches: 8. The CDR3 extends over 16 amino acids.

The chain combines TRBV18 with TRBJ2-2; D gene uncertain. CDR3 size: 16 residues. The V gene lost 2 bases and the J gene lost 4 bases, with 14 bases spanning the gap. Per the germline V gene, CDR1 is KGHSH and CDR2 is LQKENI. CDR3 protein: CASSPRSQRSTGELFF. In DNA form, the CDR3 reads TGTGCCAGCTCACCAAGGTCCCAAAGGAGCACCGGGGAGCTGTTTTTT.

V and J are TRBV6-5 and TRBJ1-5; a weak D match, TRBD1 (5 bases). Per germline, CDR1 MNHEY and CDR2 SVGAGI. V lost 4 bases and J 7 bases, leaving 14 bases between the germline ends. The CDR3 sequence is 14 residues long. The DNA for the CDR3 is TGTGCCAGCAGTTTGGGGCTAGGAGGGCAGCCCCAGCATTTT. Translating gives CASSLGLGGQPQHF.

V usage is TRBV5-5 and J usage is TRBJ1-5; D is ambiguous. V lost 0 bases, J lost 0 bases, and 13 bases lay in between. Germline-derived CDR1 and CDR2 are SGHKS and YYEKEE (reference sequence). The CDR3 extends over 17 amino acids. CDR3 sequence: CASSLGPQEVSNQPQHF. CDR3 nucleotide sequence: TGTGCCAGCAGCTTGGGGCCCCAGGAGGTTAGCAATCAGCCCCAGCATTTT.

This chain links TRBV5-1 with TRBJ2-1; 12 nucleotides align to TRBD2. Germline V gene sequence: CDR1 SGHRS, CDR2 YFSETQ. The CDR3 has 18 amino acids. With 2 bases clipped from V and 4 bases from J, the junction kept 10 bases outside the gene matches. DNA of the CDR3: TGCGCCAGCAGCTTTAGACTAGCGGGGGTCTCGAGGTACAATGAGCAGTTCTTC. Its translation is CASSFRLAGVSRYNEQFF.

The J gene is TRBJ2-7, the V gene TRBV6-1; 8 nucleotides agree with TRBD2. Germline-derived CDR1 and CDR2 are MNHNS and SASEGT. The length of the CDR3 is 15 residues. J lost 2 bases, V lost 4 bases, and 7 bases had no gene match. The CDR3 sequence is CASSAGLAGPYEQYF. The DNA of the CDR3 is TGTGCCAGCAGTGCGGGGCTAGCGGGCCCCTACGAGCAGTACTTC.